These T cell receptor beta chains were read from a single sample in a study of OX40 agonist ivuxolimab in advanced cancers. The repertoire was sequenced with immunoSEQ multiplex PCR; TCRdb's copy has only in-frame clones and lacks some. The sample yields roughly 100,000 clones, roughly 90% seen once. The starting material was CD4+ or CD8+ T cells sorted from blood, obtained in a trial of the OX40 agonist ivuxolimab. The receptors come from an adult with an advanced solid tumor such as melanoma, head and neck, liver or kidney cancer. Both conserved end residues are part of each CDR3.

TRBV5-1	TRBJ1-5	CASSLEAGGASGPQHF
TRBV21-1	TRBJ2-5	CASSKTGKGFRRSGETQYF
TRBV6-5	TRBJ2-3	CASSEQGAGDTQYF
TRBV6-5	TRBJ2-3	CASSYSGVPTDTQYF
TRBV30	TRBJ2-7	CAWRSGQGGSEQYF
TRBV13	TRBJ2-5	CASSWTGLSETQYF
TRBV6-5	TRBJ2-1	CASSYSTSGSYEQFF
TRBV7-2	TRBJ1-5	CASSKQANQPQHF
TRBV4-1	TRBJ2-7	CASSEGLAAVYEQYF
TRBV14	TRBJ2-7	CASANRAYEQYF
TRBV7-2	TRBJ1-4	CASSLDRGNEKLFF
TRBV11-3	TRBJ2-7	CASSFGLDRQGEQYF
TRBV7-2	TRBJ1-1	CASSSQGNTEAFF
TRBV4-1	TRBJ1-4	CASSTRQGQVEEKLFF
TRBV5-4	TRBJ2-1	CASSFPGTGEFF
TRBV5-1	TRBJ1-1	CASSFGDGGTEAFF
TRBV5-5	TRBJ2-7	CASSSGLAGGPGYEQYF
TRBV6-1	TRBJ2-7	CASRRRDREAYEQYF
TRBV9	TRBJ2-7	CASSVGPARGSSSNYEQYF
TRBV15	TRBJ1-2	CATSRERTERGYTF
TRBV6-6	TRBJ1-2	CASSPSNTYGYTF
TRBV7-2	TRBJ2-3	CASSLIAGLGDTQYF
TRBV7-9	TRBJ1-5	CASSLEGGPNQPQHF
TRBV5-1	TRBJ1-1	CASSFQGPEAFF
TRBV30	TRBJ1-3	CAWGQFGNTIYF
TRBV10-3	TRBJ1-5	CAISVGTNQPQHF
TRBV11-3	TRBJ2-7	CASSLDPYEQYF
TRBV5-1	TRBJ1-1	CASSVQESTEAFF
TRBV18	TRBJ1-3	CASSGGGPRSGNTIYF
TRBV29-1	TRBJ1-1	CTVGRYTEAFF
TRBV5-4	TRBJ2-6	CASSLGSSGANVLTF
TRBV2	TRBJ1-2	CASRSGTAYYGYTF
TRBV7-6	TRBJ2-1	CASSDPGLAGGREQFF
TRBV19	TRBJ2-2	CASSTYGANTGELFF
TRBV10-3	TRBJ1-1	CAITQGGTNTEAFF
TRBV30	TRBJ1-5	CAWSPGGGNQPQHF
TRBV7-3	TRBJ2-5	CASSLGPLQETQYF
TRBV19	.	CASGTGASYEQYF
TRBV27	TRBJ2-7	CASSLPLTGGAYEQYF
TRBV5-8	TRBJ2-3	CASSPGQGITDTQYF
TRBV27	TRBJ2-7	CASSPTNRGIWYEQYF
TRBV6-5	TRBJ1-1	CASSVVWNTEAFF